What follows is one TCR beta chain and its context. The antigen is not known. These data originate in a study of cytomegalovirus exposure and HLA in healthy donors. This CDR3 region has 13 residues. CDR1 and CDR2 from the germline V gene are SNHLY and FYNNEI. The V and J ends lost 10 bases and 7 bases respectively, with 16 bases between them. The protocol was immunoSEQ multiplex PCR, while the TCRdb copy is restricted to in-frame clones and leaves out a portion. The sample lists about 130,000 clones, roughly 87% occurring once. Overall study findings and caveats: In the 120 or so validation repertoires, just under 95% of cluster scores exceeded 0, per a later analysis. There were 150 to 200 TCR beta chains listed as cytomegalovirus-associated.

The gene calls are TRBV2 and TRBJ2-2; tentative D call: TRBD2 (6 bases). Specimen: PBMCs. The clonotype comes from a woman younger than 35 in good health and CMV-seronegative. CDR3: CANGAGHGGELFF. The CDR3 region has the DNA TGTGCCAATGGGGCGGGGCACGGCGGGGAGCTGTTTTTT.